Described below is a single TCR beta chain sequence and its context. What it binds is unknown. The table came from immunoSEQ multiplex PCR; TCRdb's copy has only in-frame clones and leaves some out. In the table there are about 50,000 clones, approximately 83% of which are singletons. This sample is part of a study of fetal regulatory T cell absence and autoimmunity. Overall study results and limits: In IPEX, the enrichment was taken to support antigen-driven autoimmunity before birth.

The CDR3 extends over 16 amino acids. In germline, CDR1 is SGHVS, CDR2 FNYEAQ. The trim removed 1 base at V and 4 bases at J, leaving 10 bases unmatched. The V gene is TRBV7-6, the J gene TRBJ2-7; 7 bases fit TRBD2. The TCR was taken from a newborn boy with IPEX syndrome. Sequenced sample: cord blood. CDR3: CASSLGGGRGSYEQYF. CDR3 coding DNA: TGTGCCAGCAGCTTAGGGGGGGGACGGGGAAGTTACGAGCAGTACTTC.